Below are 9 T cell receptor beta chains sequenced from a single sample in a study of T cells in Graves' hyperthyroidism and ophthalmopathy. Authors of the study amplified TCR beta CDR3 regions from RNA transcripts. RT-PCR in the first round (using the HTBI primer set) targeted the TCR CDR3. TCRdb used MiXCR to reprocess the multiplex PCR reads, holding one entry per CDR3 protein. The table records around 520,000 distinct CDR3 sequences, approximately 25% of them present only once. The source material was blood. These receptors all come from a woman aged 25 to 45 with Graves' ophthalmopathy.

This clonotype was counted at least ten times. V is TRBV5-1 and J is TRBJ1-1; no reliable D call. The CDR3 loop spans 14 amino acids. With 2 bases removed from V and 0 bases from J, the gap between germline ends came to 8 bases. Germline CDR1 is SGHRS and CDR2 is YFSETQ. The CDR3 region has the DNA TGCGCCAGCAGCTTTGTTTCGATGAACACTGAAGCTTTCTTT. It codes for CASSFVSMNTEAFF.

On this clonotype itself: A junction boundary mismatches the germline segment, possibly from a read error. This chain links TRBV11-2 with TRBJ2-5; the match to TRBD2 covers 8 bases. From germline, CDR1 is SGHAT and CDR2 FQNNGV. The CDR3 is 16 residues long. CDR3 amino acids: CASNLDFISGGETQYF. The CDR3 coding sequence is TGTGCCAGCAACTTAGATTTCATAAGCGGGGGAGAGACCCAGTACTTC.

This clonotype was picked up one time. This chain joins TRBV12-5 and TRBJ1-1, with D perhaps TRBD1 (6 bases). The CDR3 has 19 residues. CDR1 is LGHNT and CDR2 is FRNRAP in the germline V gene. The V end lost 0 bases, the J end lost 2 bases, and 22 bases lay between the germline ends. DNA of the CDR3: TGTGCTAGTGGTTTGGTCCCCCCGGGGCAGGGGAACGAAAACACTGAAGCTTTCTTT. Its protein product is CASGLVPPGQGNENTEAFF. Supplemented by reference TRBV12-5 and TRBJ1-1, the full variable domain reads DARVTQTPRHKVTEMGQEVTMRCQPILGHNTVFWYRQTMMQGLELLAYFRNRAPLDDSGMPKDRFSAEMPDATLATLKIQPSEPRDSAVYFCASGLVPPGQGNENTEAFFGQGTRLTVV.

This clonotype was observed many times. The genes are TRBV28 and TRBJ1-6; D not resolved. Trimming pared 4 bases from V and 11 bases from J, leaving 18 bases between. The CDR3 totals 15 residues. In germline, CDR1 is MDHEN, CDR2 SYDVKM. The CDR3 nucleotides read TGTGCCAGCAGTTCCCCAGACCCCGGGGTAACACCCCTCCACTTT. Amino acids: CASSSPDPGVTPLHF.

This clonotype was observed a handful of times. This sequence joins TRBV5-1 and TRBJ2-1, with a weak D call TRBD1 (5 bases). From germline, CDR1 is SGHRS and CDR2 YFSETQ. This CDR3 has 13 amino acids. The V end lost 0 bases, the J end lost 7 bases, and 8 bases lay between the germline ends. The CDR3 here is CASSLAPGNEQFF. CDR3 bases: TGCGCCAGCAGCTTGGCCCCAGGGAATGAGCAGTTCTTC.

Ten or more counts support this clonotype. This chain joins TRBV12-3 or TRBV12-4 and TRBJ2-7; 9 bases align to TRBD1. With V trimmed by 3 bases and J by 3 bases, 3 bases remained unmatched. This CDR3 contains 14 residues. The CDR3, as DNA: TGTGCCAGCAGTTTCCGGGACAGGGACTACGAGCAGTACTTC. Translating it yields CASSFRDRDYEQYF.

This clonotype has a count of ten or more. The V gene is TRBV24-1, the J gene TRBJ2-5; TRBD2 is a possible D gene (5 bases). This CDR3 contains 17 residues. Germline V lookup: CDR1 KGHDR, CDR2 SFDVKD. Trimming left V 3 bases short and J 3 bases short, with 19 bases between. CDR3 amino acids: CATSDQVEVPSKETQYF. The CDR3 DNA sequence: TGTGCCACCAGTGATCAAGTGGAGGTCCCTTCTAAAGAGACCCAGTACTTC.

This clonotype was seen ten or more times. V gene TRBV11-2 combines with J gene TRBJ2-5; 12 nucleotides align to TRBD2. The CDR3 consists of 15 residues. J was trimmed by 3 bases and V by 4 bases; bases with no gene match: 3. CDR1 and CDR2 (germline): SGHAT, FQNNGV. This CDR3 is CASSSRTSGEETQYF. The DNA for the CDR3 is TGTGCCAGCAGCTCCAGGACTAGCGGGGAAGAGACCCAGTACTTC.

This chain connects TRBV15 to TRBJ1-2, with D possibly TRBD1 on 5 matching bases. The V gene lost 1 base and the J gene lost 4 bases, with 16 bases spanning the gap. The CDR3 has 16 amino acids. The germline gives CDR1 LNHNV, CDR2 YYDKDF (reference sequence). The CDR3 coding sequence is TGTGCCACCAGCAGAGTCGGGGCCGGGACGGCCTATGGCTACACCTTC. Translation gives CATSRVGAGTAYGYTF.